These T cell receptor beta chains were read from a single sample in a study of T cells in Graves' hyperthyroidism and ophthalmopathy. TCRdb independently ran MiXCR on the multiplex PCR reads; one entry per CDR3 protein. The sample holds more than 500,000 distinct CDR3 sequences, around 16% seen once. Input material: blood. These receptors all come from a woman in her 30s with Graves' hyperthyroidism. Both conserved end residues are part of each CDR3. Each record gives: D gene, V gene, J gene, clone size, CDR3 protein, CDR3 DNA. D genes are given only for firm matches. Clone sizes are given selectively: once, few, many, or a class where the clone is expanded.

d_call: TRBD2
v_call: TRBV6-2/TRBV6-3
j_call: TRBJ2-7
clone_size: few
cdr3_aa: CASTPRLAAAYEQYF
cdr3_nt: TGTGCCAGCACCCCTAGACTAGCGGCAGCCTACGAGCAGTACTTC

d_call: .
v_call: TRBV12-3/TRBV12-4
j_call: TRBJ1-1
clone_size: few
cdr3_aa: CASSLRTRNTEAFF
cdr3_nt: TGTGCCAGCAGTTTACGGACAAGGAACACTGAAGCTTTCTTT

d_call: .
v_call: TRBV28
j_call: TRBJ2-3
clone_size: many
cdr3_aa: CASSSPGLTGPDTQYF
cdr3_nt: TGTGCCAGCTCCTCGCCGGGACTCACTGGCCCAGATACGCAGTATTTT

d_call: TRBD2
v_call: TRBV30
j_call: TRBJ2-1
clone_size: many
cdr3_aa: CACMTSGSFNEQFF
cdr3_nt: TGTGCCTGTATGACTAGCGGGAGCTTCAATGAGCAGTTCTTC

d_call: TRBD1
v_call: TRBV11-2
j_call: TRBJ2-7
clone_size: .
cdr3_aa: CASSYRDRGVEQYF
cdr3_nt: TGTGCCAGCAGCTACCGGGACAGGGGAGTCGAGCAGTACTTC

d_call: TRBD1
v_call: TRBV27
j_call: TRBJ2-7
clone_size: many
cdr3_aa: CASSPRDSYYEQYF
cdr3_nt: TGTGCCAGCAGTCCCCGGGACAGTTACTACGAGCAGTACTTC

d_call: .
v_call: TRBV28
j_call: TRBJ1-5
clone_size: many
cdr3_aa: CASSFWQNNQPQHF
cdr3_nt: TGTGCCAGCAGTTTTTGGCAGAACAATCAGCCCCAGCATTTT

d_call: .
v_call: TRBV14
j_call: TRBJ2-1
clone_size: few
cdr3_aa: CASSQDQIKWYNEQFF
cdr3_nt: TGTGCCAGCAGCCAAGATCAGATAAAGTGGTACAATGAGCAGTTCTTC

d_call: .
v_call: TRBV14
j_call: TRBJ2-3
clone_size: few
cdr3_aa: CASSQPTDGPNTQYF
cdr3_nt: TGTGCCAGCAGCCAACCCACGGACGGGCCCAATACGCAGTATTTT

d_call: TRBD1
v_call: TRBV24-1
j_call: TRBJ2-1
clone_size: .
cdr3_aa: CATSGTGFTNEQFF
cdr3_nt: TGTGCCACCAGTGGGACAGGGTTTACGAATGAGCAGTTCTTC

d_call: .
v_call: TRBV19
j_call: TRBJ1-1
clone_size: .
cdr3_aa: CASGRGETGMNTEAFF
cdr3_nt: TGTGCCAGTGGTAGGGGGGAGACGGGCATGAACACTGAAGCTTTCTTT

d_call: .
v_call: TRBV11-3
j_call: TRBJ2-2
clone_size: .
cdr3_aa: CASSLGWQGNTGELFF
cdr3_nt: TGTGCCAGCAGCTTAGGGTGGCAGGGAAACACCGGGGAGCTGTTTTTT

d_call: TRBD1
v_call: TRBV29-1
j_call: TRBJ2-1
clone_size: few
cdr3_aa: CSVEVGTGQFF
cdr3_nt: TGCAGCGTTGAAGTCGGGACAGGTCAGTTCTTC

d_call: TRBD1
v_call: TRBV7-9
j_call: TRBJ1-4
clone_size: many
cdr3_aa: CASSPDGQELNEKLFF
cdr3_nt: TGTGCCAGCAGCCCCGACGGACAGGAGCTTAATGAAAAACTGTTTTTT

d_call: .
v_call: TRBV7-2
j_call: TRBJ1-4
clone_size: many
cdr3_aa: CASSLGQSGEKLFF
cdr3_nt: TGTGCCAGCAGCTTAGGACAGTCTGGGGAAAAACTGTTTTTT

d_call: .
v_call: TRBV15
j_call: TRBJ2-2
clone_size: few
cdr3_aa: CATSWDRGELFF
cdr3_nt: TGTGCCACCAGCTGGGACCGAGGGGAGCTGTTTTTT

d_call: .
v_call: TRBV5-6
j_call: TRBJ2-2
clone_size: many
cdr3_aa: CASSSNWRGTGELFF
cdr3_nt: TGTGCCAGCAGCTCGAACTGGCGAGGCACCGGGGAGCTGTTTTTT

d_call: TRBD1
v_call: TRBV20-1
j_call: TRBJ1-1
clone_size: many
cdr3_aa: CSAPQGGGGNTEAFF
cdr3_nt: TGCAGTGCTCCCCAGGGGGGGGGCGGGAACACTGAAGCTTTCTTT

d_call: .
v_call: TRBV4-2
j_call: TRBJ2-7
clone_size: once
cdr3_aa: CASSQDLRWNYEQYF
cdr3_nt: TGTGCCAGCAGCCAAGATCTCCGGTGGAACTACGAGCAGTACTTC

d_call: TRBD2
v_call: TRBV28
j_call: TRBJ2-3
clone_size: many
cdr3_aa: CASSPLAGAADTQYF
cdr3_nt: TGTGCCAGCAGTCCCCTAGCGGGAGCGGCAGATACGCAGTATTTT

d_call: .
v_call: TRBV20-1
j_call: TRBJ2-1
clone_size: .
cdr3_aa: CSAMRPREGGQFF
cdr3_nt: TGCAGTGCTATGCGGCCTAGGGAAGGGGGGCAGTTCTTC

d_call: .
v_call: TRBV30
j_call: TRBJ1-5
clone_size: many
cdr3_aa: CAWSLGSNQPQHF
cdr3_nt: TGTGCCTGGAGCCTGGGGAGCAATCAGCCCCAGCATTTT

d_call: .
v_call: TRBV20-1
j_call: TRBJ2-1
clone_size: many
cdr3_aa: CSAGQRASYNEQFF
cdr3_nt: TGCAGTGCGGGTCAGCGGGCCTCCTACAATGAGCAGTTCTTC

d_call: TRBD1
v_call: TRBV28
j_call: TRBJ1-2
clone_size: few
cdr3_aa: CASSFNAGGRGYTF
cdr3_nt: TGTGCCAGCAGTTTTAACGCAGGGGGCAGGGGCTACACCTTC

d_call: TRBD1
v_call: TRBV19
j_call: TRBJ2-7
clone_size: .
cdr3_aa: CASSVGDSGYEQYF
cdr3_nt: TGTGCCAGTAGTGTGGGGGACAGCGGATACGAGCAGTACTTC